This T cell receptor beta chain was sequenced during a study of cytomegalovirus exposure and HLA in healthy donors. Whole-study findings and limits: A link between a missense DCLRE1C variant and TCR beta V- and J-gene trimming emerged from a later analysis.

Germline V CDR1 and CDR2: LNHDA, SQIVND (reference sequence). The ends were cut back, 9 bases at V and 7 bases at J, with 10 bases in the middle. CDR3 length equals 10 residues. Primers included in the PCR were 60 Vbeta and 13 Jbeta primers. The table came from immunoSEQ multiplex PCR; TCRdb's copy has only in-frame clones and leaves some out. The top ten clones hold around 4.5% of a sample with some 170,000 clones, about 80% of them seen once. In the case of this clone: What it recognizes is unknown.

The TCR originated in a man in his thirties or forties in good health and CMV-seronegative. The V call is TRBV19, the J call TRBJ2-7, with D uncertain. Sequenced input: PBMCs. CDR3 amino acids: CASPRWEQYF. The CDR3 region has the DNA TGTGCCAGCCCGAGGTGGGAGCAGTACTTC.